These 3 T cell receptor beta chains share one sample of origin, sequenced in a study of cytomegalovirus exposure and HLA in healthy donors. It was with 60 Vbeta and 13 Jbeta primers that the PCR ran. The protocol was immunoSEQ multiplex PCR, while the TCRdb copy is restricted to in-frame clones and leaves out a portion. The table lists 140,000 to 150,000 clones, over 65% of them singletons. The sequenced material came from PBMCs. The receptors stem from a man aged 40-55 years in good health and CMV-seropositive.

The genes are TRBV6-5 and TRBJ1-4, with 9 nucleotides matching TRBD1. This CDR3 contains 14 residues. J gave up 7 bases and V 6 bases, and 6 bases lay outside the gene matches. CDR1 is MNHEY, CDR2 SVGAGI, per germline. The CDR3 sequence: CASRPGQGGEKLFF. CDR3 DNA: TGTGCCAGCAGGCCGGGACAGGGCGGTGAAAAACTGTTTTTT.

This chain uses TRBV19 with TRBJ1-1; D is perhaps TRBD1 (5 bases). Germline-derived CDR1 and CDR2 are LNHDA and SQIVND (reference sequence). V gave up 4 bases and J gave up 0 bases, with 6 bases separating them. This CDR3 is 13 amino acids long. The CDR3 spells CASSTQVNTEAFF. The CDR3 DNA follows: TGTGCCAGTAGTACACAGGTGAACACTGAAGCTTTCTTT.

J is TRBJ2-2 and V is TRBV4-1, with 9 bases that match TRBD1. The CDR3 totals 18 residues. Germline trimming cut 0 bases from V and 0 bases from J; bases unmatched to any gene: 5. Germline V gene lookup returns CDR1 MGHRA and CDR2 YSYEKL. This CDR3 reads CASSQDRGTGTNTGELFF. As DNA, the CDR3 is TGCGCCAGCAGCCAAGATCGTGGGACAGGGACGAACACCGGGGAGCTGTTTTTT.